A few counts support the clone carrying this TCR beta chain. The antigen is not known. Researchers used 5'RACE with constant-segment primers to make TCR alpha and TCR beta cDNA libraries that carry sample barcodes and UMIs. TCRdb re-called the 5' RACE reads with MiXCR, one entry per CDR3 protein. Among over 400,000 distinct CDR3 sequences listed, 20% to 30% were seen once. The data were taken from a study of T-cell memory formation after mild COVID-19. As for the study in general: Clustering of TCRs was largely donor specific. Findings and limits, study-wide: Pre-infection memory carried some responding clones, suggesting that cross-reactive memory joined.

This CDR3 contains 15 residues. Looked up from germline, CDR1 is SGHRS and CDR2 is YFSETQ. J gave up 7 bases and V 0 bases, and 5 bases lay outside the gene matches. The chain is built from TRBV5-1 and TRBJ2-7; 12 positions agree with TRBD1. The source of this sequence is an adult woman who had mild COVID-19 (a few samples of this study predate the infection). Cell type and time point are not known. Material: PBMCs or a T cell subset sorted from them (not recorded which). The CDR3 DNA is TGCGCCAGCAGCTTGGAGGGACAGGGGGCAGGTGAGCAGTACTTC. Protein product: CASSLEGQGAGEQYF.